The 28 T cell receptor beta chains in this list originate from one sample, sequenced in a study of cytomegalovirus exposure and HLA in healthy donors. PCR primers comprised 60 Vbeta and 13 Jbeta primers. The table came from immunoSEQ multiplex PCR; TCRdb's copy has only in-frame clones and leaves some out. The sample has approximately 180,000 clones, over 75% seen once. Sequencing was performed on PBMCs. The receptors stem from a girl under two years old in good health and CMV-seronegative.

The gene calls are TRBV30 and TRBJ1-5; perhaps TRBD1 as D (5 bases). Germline CDR1 and CDR2: GTSNPN and SVGIG (reference sequence). Trimming pared 1 base from V and 5 bases from J, leaving 15 bases between. This CDR3 has 15 residues. The CDR3 sequence: CAWSGKGYSDQPQHF. For the CDR3, the DNA is TGTGCCTGGAGTGGCAAGGGGTACTCGGATCAGCCCCAGCATTTT.

This clone was recorded a few times. The V and J genes are TRBV4-1 and TRBJ1-1; no clear D gene. The CDR3 loop spans 17 amino acids. Germline V gives CDR1 MGHRA, CDR2 YSYEKL. V shed 3 bases and J shed 2 bases, with 19 bases lying between them. For the CDR3, the DNA is TGCGCCAGCAGCCAGGTGGTATCAATTGGCCTTAACACTGAAGCTTTCTTT. It yields the protein CASSQVVSIGLNTEAFF.

This clone was observed a few times. This chain links TRBV7-9 with TRBJ1-1, with TRBD1 matching 8 bases. V shed 4 bases, J shed 2 bases, and the junction held 9 bases outside the gene matches. The CDR3 loop spans 16 amino acids. Germline-derived CDR1 and CDR2 are SEHNR and FQNEAQ (reference sequence). CDR3 sequence: CASSSRQGRHNTEAFF. CDR3 coding DNA: TGTGCCAGCAGCTCCCGACAGGGGCGCCATAACACTGAAGCTTTCTTT.

This clone has a single count. This rearrangement joins TRBV6-1 to TRBJ1-2; maybe TRBD1 (5 bases). Trimming pared 6 bases from V and 7 bases from J, leaving 12 bases between. Germline values: CDR1 MNHNS, CDR2 SASEGT. The CDR3 is 12 residues long. The CDR3 is CASSKGRFGYTF. CDR3 in DNA: TGTGCCAGCAGCAAGGGGCGGTTTGGCTACACCTTC.

This clone is a singleton in its sample. One end of the junction does not line up with germline, which may come from a read error. The V call is TRBV7-9, the J call TRBJ2-5; 8 bases agree with TRBD2. CDR1 and CDR2 (germline): SEHNR, FQNEAQ (reference sequence). The CDR3 consists of 14 residues. In DNA form, the CDR3 reads TGTTCCAGCAGCCCGGGGGGGGCCGGTGAGACCCAGTACTTC. This translates into CSSSPGGAGETQYF.

This sequence joins TRBV5-1 and TRBJ2-2; TRBD2 matches 8 bases. Germline V CDR1 and CDR2: SGHRS, YFSETQ. J gave up 7 bases and V 2 bases, and 7 bases lay outside the gene matches. This CDR3 comprises 15 residues. The CDR3 DNA follows: TGCGCCAGCAGCTTACTAATAGCGGGGTACGGGGAGCTGTTTTTT. Its protein product is CASSLLIAGYGELFF.

The rearrangement links TRBV2 to TRBJ2-1; D is perhaps TRBD2 (6 bases). Trimming pared 6 bases from V and 4 bases from J, leaving 10 bases between. The V gene's germline CDR1 is SNHLY and CDR2 FYNNEI. This CDR3 contains 13 residues. The chain's CDR3 is CASRGTLYNEQFF. CDR3 sequence (DNA): TGTGCCAGCAGGGGGACTCTGTACAATGAGCAGTTCTTC.

The chain has TRBV10-3 and TRBJ2-7, with TRBD1 as a possible D gene (5 bases). V lost 2 bases, J lost 3 bases, and 11 bases lay in between. The CDR3 runs 14 residues. Germline V gives CDR1 ENHRY, CDR2 SYGVKD. CDR3 in DNA: TGTGCCATCAGTGAGGTAGGGGTGGACTACGAGCAGTACTTC. This translates into CAISEVGVDYEQYF.

The chain uses TRBV5-8 and TRBJ1-1; the match to TRBD1 covers 8 bases. Germline V gene sequence: CDR1 SGHTS, CDR2 YDEGEE. The CDR3 has 14 amino acids. V shed 0 bases and J 11 bases; nucleotides not matched to a gene: 9. The CDR3 spells CASSLVGQGSQAFF. The DNA for the CDR3 is TGTGCCAGCAGCTTGGTCGGACAGGGATCTCAGGCTTTCTTT.

V is TRBV30 and J is TRBJ1-2; a weak D match, TRBD1 (5 bases). This CDR3 is built from 13 residues. V was pared by 0 bases and J by 6 bases, with 11 bases between. In germline, CDR1 is GTSNPN, CDR2 SVGIG (reference sequence). The CDR3 here is CAWSVRVRHGYTF. The DNA for the CDR3 is TGTGCCTGGAGTGTCAGGGTTCGTCATGGCTACACCTTC. Drawing the rest from reference TRBV30 and TRBJ1-2, the complete variable domain is SQTIHQWPATLVQPVGSPLSLECTVEGTSNPNLYWYRQAAGRGLQLLFYSVGIGQISSEVPQNLSASRPQDRQFILSSKKLLLSDSGFYLCAWSVRVRHGYTFGSGTRLTVV.

The chain combines TRBV5-4 with TRBJ2-1; TRBD2 matches 10 bases. The germline CDR1 and CDR2 sequences are SGHNT and YYREEE (reference sequence). V was clipped by 4 bases and J by 3 bases; unmatched bases: 10. The CDR3 totals 17 residues. The CDR3 nucleotides are TGTGCCAGCAGCCAGGGGACCCCTAGCGGGGGCTACAATGAGCAGTTCTTC. Translation: CASSQGTPSGGYNEQFF.

J is TRBJ2-7 and V is TRBV7-2; D might be TRBD1 (5 bases). The CDR3 contains 14 residues. V was clipped by 0 bases and J by 4 bases, with 10 bases between them. Germline-derived CDR1 and CDR2 are SGHTA and FQGNSA. Here the CDR3 DNA reads TGTGCCAGCAGCTTAGCGGGGCCCCCGTACGAGCAGTACTTC. The encoded protein is CASSLAGPPYEQYF.

The CDR3 reads CASSYAGPNEKLFF. CDR3 sequence (DNA): TGTGCCAGCAGTTACGCGGGCCCTAATGAAAAACTGTTTTTT. The J gene is TRBJ1-4, the V gene TRBV6-6; D call uncertain. V was trimmed by 2 bases and J by 3 bases, leaving 7 bases between them. Germline CDR1 is MNHNY and CDR2 is SVGAGI (reference sequence). The CDR3 runs to 14 residues.

The chain links TRBV4-2 to TRBJ2-7; the D is unclear. The V end was cut by 4 bases, the J end by 1 base, with 14 bases between. Germline lookup yields CDR1 LGHNA and CDR2 YNFKEQ. The CDR3 is 15 residues long. Written as DNA, the CDR3 is TGTGCCAGCAGCCCAAACTGGGCCGGATCCTACGAGCAGTACTTC. This translates into CASSPNWAGSYEQYF.

Written as DNA, the CDR3 is TGTGCCAGCAGCTTCACAGGGGGCCGCCACGAGCAGTACTTC. Amino acids: CASSFTGGRHEQYF. The chain uses TRBV5-4 and TRBJ2-7, with 9 bases identical to TRBD1. The trim removed 2 bases at V and 5 bases at J, leaving 5 bases unmatched. This CDR3 has 14 residues. Germline loops: CDR1 SGHNT, CDR2 YYREEE (reference sequence). Complete variable domain (other parts from reference TRBV5-4 and TRBJ2-7): ETGVTQSPTHLIKTRGQQVTLRCSSQSGHNTVSWYQQALGQGPQFIFQYYREEENGRGNFPPRFSGLQFPNYSSELNVNALELDDSALYLCASSFTGGRHEQYFGPGTRLTVT.

This rearrangement joins TRBV29-1 to TRBJ2-7; D perhaps matches TRBD1 (7 bases). Trimming took off 0 bases at V and 2 bases at J, with 14 bases between the two ends. The CDR3 extends over 15 amino acids. Germline V CDR1 and CDR2: SQVTM, ANQGSEA. The CDR3 spells CSVEDRGTVAYEQYF. The CDR3, as DNA: TGCAGCGTTGAAGATCGGGGGACAGTTGCCTACGAGCAGTACTTC.

The V and J genes are TRBV4-2 and TRBJ2-7; a possible D gene is TRBD2 (6 bases). The germline CDR1 and CDR2 sequences are LGHNA and YNFKEQ. CDR3 length: 17 amino acids. Trimming removed 4 bases at V and 0 bases at J, with 19 bases between. CDR3 loop: CASSRAGGPGVSYEQYF. The CDR3 bases are TGTGCCAGCAGCCGGGCAGGAGGGCCTGGCGTCTCCTACGAGCAGTACTTC.

The chain links TRBV7-9 to TRBJ2-5; no reliable D call. This CDR3 is built from 12 residues. CDR1 and CDR2 (germline): SEHNR, FQNEAQ (reference sequence). The V end lost 7 bases, the J end lost 3 bases, and 9 bases lay between the germline ends. CDR3 residues: CASMSREETQYF. In DNA, the CDR3 is TGTGCCAGCATGTCTAGAGAAGAGACCCAGTACTTC.

The chain couples TRBV7-9 to TRBJ1-1, with D possibly matching TRBD1 (5 bases). Germline V CDR1 and CDR2: SEHNR, FQNEAQ (reference sequence). The CDR3 has 14 residues. V was pared by 3 bases and J by 7 bases, with 15 bases between. The DNA of the CDR3 is TGTGCCAGCAGCTTGGGGGGGGGATTTTTTGAAGCTTTCTTT. It yields the protein CASSLGGGFFEAFF.

The chain joins TRBV7-9 to TRBJ1-1; D uncertain. Trimming took 4 bases from V and 11 from J, leaving 14 bases between them. CDR3 length: 12 amino acids. Germline assignment: CDR1 SEHNR and CDR2 FQNEAQ (reference sequence). The CDR3 DNA follows: TGTGCCAGCAGCTCCGGCGGGCAGTCGGCTTTCTTT. Its translation: CASSSGGQSAFF.

This chain joins TRBV4-2 and TRBJ1-1; 7 nucleotides align to TRBD1. Losses at the gene ends were 4 bases for V and 5 bases for J; bases not matched to a gene: 7. Germline assignment: CDR1 LGHNA and CDR2 YNFKEQ. The CDR3 is made up of 14 amino acids. The CDR3 here is CASSPGGLWTEAFF. The CDR3 nucleotides read TGTGCCAGCAGCCCAGGGGGTTTGTGGACTGAAGCTTTCTTT.

V usage is TRBV9 and J usage is TRBJ2-3; 7 nucleotides align to TRBD2. The germline V gene encodes CDR1 SGDLS and CDR2 YYNGEE. V lost 0 bases, J lost 0 bases, and 4 bases stayed unmatched. The CDR3 consists of 16 residues. CDR3 loop: CASSVDLAASTDTQYF. CDR3 coding DNA: TGTGCCAGCAGCGTAGATCTAGCGGCTAGCACAGATACGCAGTATTTT.

The chain couples TRBV4-1 to TRBJ2-7; 10 nucleotides align to TRBD2. V dropped 2 bases and J dropped 4; count of bases not matched to a gene: 11. Germline V gives CDR1 MGHRA, CDR2 YSYEKL. There are 17 residues in the CDR3. The CDR3 is CASSQLTGTSVPYEQYF. Written as DNA, the CDR3 is TGCGCCAGCAGCCAACTAACCGGGACTAGCGTCCCATACGAGCAGTACTTC.

The J gene is TRBJ1-2, the V gene TRBV5-4, with TRBD1 matching over 7 bases. The J segment lost 0 bases and the V segment lost 4 bases, leaving 3 bases of the junction unmatched. Germline loops: CDR1 SGHNT, CDR2 YYREEE (reference sequence). The CDR3 sequence is 14 residues long. DNA of the CDR3: TGTGCCAGCAGCCCGACAGGGACTAACTATGGCTACACCTTC. This sequence encodes CASSPTGTNYGYTF.

V is TRBV5-1 and J is TRBJ2-7, with 8 positions matching TRBD2. The V and J ends lost 0 bases and 5 bases, in that order; junction bases with no gene match: 7. Germline lookup yields CDR1 SGHRS and CDR2 YFSETQ. The CDR3 sequence is 15 residues long. The DNA for the CDR3 is TGCGCCAGCAGCTTGGCGGCGGGACTAGAAAACGAGCAGTACTTC. As protein: CASSLAAGLENEQYF.

This chain connects TRBV6-6 to TRBJ1-1; D might be TRBD1 (5 bases). This CDR3 has 14 residues. Looked up from germline, CDR1 is MNHNY and CDR2 is SVGAGI (reference sequence). Trimming removed 6 bases from V and 1 base from J, with 12 bases in between. The CDR3 DNA sequence: TGTGCCAGCAGAGACCGACAGCAGAACACTGAAGCTTTCTTT. Protein product: CASRDRQQNTEAFF.

The gene calls are TRBV14 and TRBJ2-5, with 7 positions matching TRBD1. This CDR3 has 15 amino acids. Germline CDR1 and CDR2: SGHDN and FVKESK. The V segment lost 0 bases and the J segment 5 bases; nucleotides outside the gene matches: 6. CDR3 sequence: CASSQDRTGLETQYF. CDR3 coding DNA: TGTGCCAGCAGCCAAGATCGGACAGGCCTGGAGACCCAGTACTTC.

The rearrangement links TRBV9 to TRBJ2-5; 8 positions agree with TRBD1. This CDR3 has 16 residues. Germline CDR1 SGDLS, CDR2 YYNGEE. J lost 4 bases, V lost 0 bases, and 8 bases had no gene match. CDR3 sequence reads: CASSVAGTGGGETQYF. CDR3 in DNA: TGTGCCAGCAGCGTAGCTGGGACAGGTGGTGGAGAGACCCAGTACTTC.